The 15 T cell receptor beta chains listed next were all sequenced from one sample in a study of blood T cell repertoires in COVID-19 (dated by TCRdb to between 2020 and 2021). Libraries were constructed by the immunoSEQ multiplex PCR assay. Not all clones reach the TCRdb copy of this immuneACCESS table, which keeps in-frame sequences only. Checked studies attribute under half of the gap to unresolved V genes and leave the rest unexplained. This sample holds 80,000 to 100,000 clones; about four fifths were observed only once. Of the sample, approximately 16% falls within the top ten clones. The specimen was peripheral blood. The receptor source for this set is a human donor in a cohort sampled during active COVID-19.

In its sample, this clone was seen a few times. The V call is TRBV28, the J call TRBJ1-2; D call uncertain. Per germline, CDR1 MDHEN and CDR2 SYDVKM. V was clipped by 2 bases and J by 5 bases, with 9 bases between them. The CDR3 loop spans 13 amino acids. CDR3 amino acids: CASSLPLRYGYTF. CDR3 nucleotide sequence: TGTGCCAGCAGTTTACCCCTTCGGTATGGCTACACCTTC.

J is TRBJ1-2 and V is TRBV5-4; TRBD1 matches 9 bases. The trim removed 4 bases at V and 8 bases at J, leaving 15 bases unmatched. From germline, CDR1 is SGHNT and CDR2 YYREEE (reference sequence). The CDR3 extends over 16 amino acids. The CDR3 DNA is TGTGCCAGCAGCCAGGACAGGGGCCGACAAACTTTCGGCTACACCTTC. This codes for CASSQDRGRQTFGYTF.

The chain links TRBV7-8 to TRBJ1-5; perhaps TRBD1 as D (6 bases). In germline, CDR1 is SGHVS, CDR2 FQNEAQ. The CDR3 is made up of 17 amino acids. Between the trimmed V and J ends, which lost 4 bases and 5 bases, there was a span of 21 bases. The CDR3 protein is CASSSRIGGLTDQPQHF. Here the CDR3 DNA reads TGTGCCAGCAGCTCCCGGATAGGGGGATTGACGGATCAGCCCCAGCATTTT.

The count of this clone is one. The CDR3 nucleotides read TGTGCCAGCAGCCAGGGGACGAGCCACGAGCAGTACTTC. This sequence encodes CASSQGTSHEQYF. The rearrangement joins TRBV5-4 to TRBJ2-7, with D maybe TRBD1 (6 bases). The CDR3 length is 13 residues. Per germline, CDR1 SGHNT and CDR2 YYREEE (reference sequence). Trimming took off 4 bases at V and 5 bases at J, with 13 bases between the two ends.

This clone has at least ten counts. The CDR3 bases are TGTGCCAGCAGCTCTTCGACAGGGGGCCATCAGCCCCAGCATTTT. The encoded protein is CASSSSTGGHQPQHF. This chain connects TRBV7-9 to TRBJ1-5; 10 positions match TRBD1. CDR3 length: 15 amino acids. Germline trimming cut 4 bases from V and 5 bases from J; bases unmatched to any gene: 5. Germline assignment: CDR1 SEHNR and CDR2 FQNEAQ (reference sequence).

The chain uses TRBV29-1 and TRBJ2-2; no clear D. CDR1 and CDR2 (germline): SQVTM, ANQGSEA. Trimming left V 6 bases short and J 7 bases short, with 15 bases between. The CDR3 covers 13 residues. In nucleotides, the CDR3 is TGCAGCGTCGGAGAAGTTCTTGGCGGGGAGCTGTTTTTT. Translation: CSVGEVLGGELFF.

This chain connects TRBV27 to TRBJ2-2, with TRBD2 identical over 7 bases. Germline CDR1 and CDR2: MNHEY and SMNVEV (reference sequence). After removal of 5 bases from V and 4 bases from J, the junction contained 4 bases not matched to a gene. There are 14 residues in the CDR3. CDR3 sequence (DNA): TGTGCCAGCAGTCCTAGCGGCCTCACCGGGGAGCTGTTTTTT. Amino acids: CASSPSGLTGELFF.

The V call is TRBV9, the J call TRBJ2-7; 7 bases line up with TRBD1. The trim removed 3 bases at V and 4 bases at J, leaving 7 bases unmatched. The CDR3 sequence is 14 residues long. From germline, CDR1 is SGDLS and CDR2 YYNGEE. CDR3 in amino acids: CASSATGVGYEQYF. The CDR3 nucleotides are TGTGCCAGCAGCGCCACAGGGGTAGGGTACGAGCAGTACTTC.

This clone was seen more than once but under ten times. The chain combines TRBV19 with TRBJ1-1, with D possibly being TRBD1 (6 bases). V gave up 3 bases and J gave up 6 bases, with 20 bases separating them. In germline, CDR1 is LNHDA, CDR2 SQIVND (reference sequence). The CDR3 totals 16 residues. CDR3 residues: CASSIFTGSQAAEAFF. CDR3 nucleotide sequence: TGTGCCAGTAGTATCTTTACAGGGTCGCAGGCGGCTGAAGCTTTCTTT.

This clone came up a few times. The chain carries TRBV5-6 and TRBJ2-3; tentative D call: TRBD1 (6 bases). There are 16 residues in the CDR3. Germline assignment: CDR1 SGHDT and CDR2 YYEEEE. Between the trimmed V and J ends, which lost 2 bases and 4 bases, there was a span of 17 bases. CDR3 nucleotides: TGTGCCAGCAGCTTAATTGGGGGCGCTTGGGCAGATACGCAGTATTTT. Encoded protein: CASSLIGGAWADTQYF.

CDR3 DNA: TGTGCCAGCAGTACCGAAGGAGGCTATGGCTACACCTTC. Its translation: CASSTEGGYGYTF. This chain connects TRBV2 to TRBJ1-2; D gene uncertain. V shed 5 bases and J shed 4 bases, with 11 bases lying between them. Germline CDR1 SNHLY, CDR2 FYNNEI. The length of the CDR3 is 13 residues. The variable domain in full, with the rest retrieved from reference TRBV2 and TRBJ1-2, is EPEVTQTPSHQVTQMGQEVILRCVPISNHLYFYWYRQILGQKVEFLVSFYNNEISEKSEIFDDQFSVERPDGSNFTLKIRSTKLEDSAMYFCASSTEGGYGYTFGSGTRLTVV.

V usage is TRBV10-3 and J usage is TRBJ2-2, with no clear D. This CDR3 spans 14 amino acids. Germline lookup yields CDR1 ENHRY and CDR2 SYGVKD. The V gene lost 0 bases and the J gene lost 4 bases, with 6 bases spanning the gap. CDR3 DNA sequence: TGTGCCATCAGTGAGTCCAGGTCCACCGGGGAGCTGTTTTTT. Translating it yields CAISESRSTGELFF.

This clone was counted between two and nine times. This chain uses TRBV29-1 with TRBJ2-3; 9 bases match TRBD2. The germline gives CDR1 SQVTM, CDR2 ANQGSEA. With V trimmed by 3 bases and J by 6 bases, 13 bases remained unmatched. The CDR3 totals 16 residues. This CDR3 reads CSVDLASGATVDTQYF. The CDR3 DNA follows: TGCAGCGTTGACTTGGCTAGCGGGGCCACGGTGGATACGCAGTATTTT.

Details on this clone: Relative to the germline gene, one junction end is altered; a read error may explain this. The genes are TRBV2 and TRBJ1-1, with a weak D call TRBD1 (6 bases). CDR1 and CDR2 from the germline V gene are SNHLY and FYNNEI. This CDR3 is built from 13 residues. CDR3 sequence (DNA): TGTGCCAGCAGCCAAACAGGGAAGCGATTTCAGGTTTTT. It codes for CASSQTGKRFQVF.

This rearrangement joins TRBV18 to TRBJ2-7; 9 bases match TRBD2. There are 13 residues in the CDR3. Germline V lookup: CDR1 KGHSH, CDR2 LQKENI. Unmatched junction bases numbered 5, after V lost 5 bases and J lost 6 bases. The CDR3, as DNA: TGTGCCAGCTCATCCAATAGCGGGGGCGAGCAGTACTTC. Translated: CASSSNSGGEQYF.